The T cell receptor beta chain described here comes from a study of T cell changes during pregnancy in multiple sclerosis. Germline V lookup: CDR1 SGDLS, CDR2 YYNGEE. The length of the CDR3 is 18 residues. V was clipped by 0 bases and J by 4 bases; unmatched bases: 6. TCRdb's copy holds only in-frame clones and misses some; the assay was immunoSEQ multiplex PCR. The sample yields 90,000 to 120,000 clones, around 90% seen once. This chain uses TRBV9 with TRBJ2-3; 15 bases fit TRBD2. The starting material was peripheral blood, obtained in the second trimester of pregnancy. The clonotype originates from a female donor with multiple sclerosis, enrolled in a pregnancy study. The CDR3 protein is CASSVEGLAGGLADTQYF. The DNA for the CDR3 is TGTGCCAGCAGCGTAGAGGGACTAGCGGGGGGACTCGCAGATACGCAGTATTTT.